The 13 T cell receptor beta chains presented below share a single source sample, sequenced in a study of T cell clonotyping in hematopoietic cell transplantation. Some clones are missing from TCRdb's copy, which holds only in-frame ones; the method was immunoSEQ multiplex PCR. The sample consists of about 9,400 clones, roughly 85% of them appearing once. The sample was PBMCs, taken 180 days after allogeneic stem cell transplant. The receptors were sampled from a male patient aged 40 to 55 who had an allogeneic stem cell transplant from a related donor, so the T cells may come from the graft donor. Some clones in this sample may be carry-over from other donors' samples.

The sample holds one count of this clone. This chain connects TRBV7-9 to TRBJ1-1; TRBD1 matches at 7 bases. This CDR3 comprises 16 residues. Looked up from germline, CDR1 is SEHNR and CDR2 is FQNEAQ (reference sequence). The trim removed 5 bases at V and 5 bases at J, leaving 14 bases unmatched. CDR3 in amino acids: CASSRWRGRESTEAFF. The CDR3 DNA sequence: TGTGCCAGCAGCAGATGGAGGGGGCGGGAAAGTACTGAAGCTTTCTTT. Complete variable domain (other parts from reference TRBV7-9 and TRBJ1-1): DTGVSQNPRHKITKRGQNVTFRCDPISEHNRLYWYRQTLGQGPEFLTYFQNEAQLEKSRLLSDRFSAERPKGSFSTLEIQRTEQGDSAMYLCASSRWRGRESTEAFFGQGTRLTVV.

V is TRBV29-1 and J is TRBJ2-1, with D tentatively TRBD2 (6 bases). The CDR3 length is 16 residues. V dropped 6 bases and J dropped 3 bases, with 21 bases sitting between them. Germline loops: CDR1 SQVTM, CDR2 ANQGSEA. The CDR3 reads CSVPSTATGVYNEQFF. CDR3 sequence (DNA): TGCAGCGTCCCCTCTACCGCTACGGGAGTCTACAATGAGCAGTTCTTC.

The V and J genes are TRBV6-5 and TRBJ2-2; unclear D gene. CDR1 and CDR2 from the germline V gene are MNHEY and SVGAGI. There are 12 residues in the CDR3. The V end was cut by 3 bases, the J end by 6 bases, with 5 bases between. DNA for the CDR3: TGTGCCAGCAGTTATAGGTCCGGGGAGCTGTTTTTT. It is translated as CASSYRSGELFF.

The rearrangement joins TRBV7-9 to TRBJ2-1, with 8 bases that match TRBD1. Germline CDR1 SEHNR, CDR2 FQNEAQ (reference sequence). Trimming took 3 bases from V and 8 from J; bases not matched to a gene: 9. The CDR3 spans 15 residues. DNA for the CDR3: TGTGCCAGCAGCTTCGACCGGACAGGGAAGGATGAGCAGTTCTTC. This sequence encodes CASSFDRTGKDEQFF.

The J gene is TRBJ1-4, the V gene TRBV18; D gene uncertain. Germline V gives CDR1 KGHSH, CDR2 LQKENI. The CDR3 contains 16 residues. V lost 3 bases to trimming and J lost 5 bases, with 16 bases between them. CDR3 residues: CASSPKIPRGNEKLFF. The CDR3 DNA is TGTGCCAGCTCACCCAAGATCCCGCGCGGAAATGAAAAACTGTTTTTT.

V is TRBV5-1 and J is TRBJ1-6; TRBD1 matches at 8 bases. Germline V lookup: CDR1 SGHRS, CDR2 YFSETQ. CDR3 length: 14 amino acids. The V segment lost 5 bases and the J segment 7 bases; nucleotides outside the gene matches: 5. The CDR3 sequence: CASSQTGENSPLHF. The CDR3 nucleotides are TGCGCCAGCAGTCAGACAGGGGAAAATTCACCCCTCCACTTT.

The chain employs TRBV7-3 and TRBJ2-7; 8 bases are a match to TRBD1. The CDR3 totals 15 residues. Germline CDR1 and CDR2: SGHTA and FQGTGA. V was pared by 1 base and J by 5 bases, with 7 bases of the junction left unmatched. CDR3 sequence (DNA): TGTGCCAGCAGCTTAATCACAGGACAGGGACACGAGCAGTACTTC. Amino acid sequence: CASSLITGQGHEQYF.

V and J are TRBV28 and TRBJ2-7; 10 bases fit TRBD2. The CDR3 totals 15 residues. V was pared by 1 base and J by 1 base, with 1 base of the junction left unmatched. Germline V CDR1 and CDR2: MDHEN, SYDVKM. The CDR3 DNA follows: TGTGCCAGCAGTTTATCTAGCGGGGGTTCCTACGAGCAGTACTTC. This codes for CASSLSSGGSYEQYF.

V usage is TRBV19 and J usage is TRBJ2-1, with 10 nucleotides matching TRBD1. CDR1 is LNHDA, CDR2 SQIVND, per germline (reference sequence). V lost 5 bases, J lost 9 bases, and 10 bases stayed unmatched. The CDR3 length is 15 residues. DNA for the CDR3: TGTGCCAGTAGTTGGGACAGGGGAAGCTCGGGTGAGCAGTTCTTC. Residues: CASSWDRGSSGEQFF.

The V call is TRBV6-5, the J call TRBJ2-3; TRBD2 matches at 8 bases. Trimming cost V 5 bases and J 5 bases; bases outside gene matches: 9. Germline CDR1 MNHEY, CDR2 SVGAGI. CDR3 length: 15 amino acids. As DNA, the CDR3 is TGTGCCAGCAGTGCGGTCGGGGGGGGCCGAGATACGCAGTATTTT. It is translated as CASSAVGGGRDTQYF.

The chain uses TRBV5-5 and TRBJ2-1, with TRBD2 matching 9 bases. The CDR3 sequence is 16 residues long. Germline V gene lookup returns CDR1 SGHKS and CDR2 YYEKEE (reference sequence). V gave up 2 bases and J gave up 2 bases; unmatched junction bases: 5. The CDR3 reads CASSFLLAGTYNEQFF. CDR3 sequence (DNA): TGTGCCAGCAGCTTTCTTCTAGCGGGGACCTACAATGAGCAGTTCTTC. The variable domain in full, completed from reference TRBV5-5 and TRBJ2-1, reads DAGVTQSPTHLIKTRGQQVTLRCSPISGHKSVSWYQQVLGQGPQFIFQYYEKEERGRGNFPDRFSARQFPNYSSELNVNALLLGDSALYLCASSFLLAGTYNEQFFGPGTRLTVL.

This chain uses TRBV10-1 with TRBJ1-2; D remains ambiguous. CDR3 length: 13 amino acids. V was clipped by 4 bases and J by 4 bases, with 10 bases between them. The germline V gene has CDR1 WNHNN and CDR2 SYGVQD (reference sequence). CDR3 DNA sequence: TGCGCCAGCAGTGTTTCAGCGCCCTATGGCTACACCTTC. It encodes CASSVSAPYGYTF.

The gene calls are TRBV28 and TRBJ2-3; tentative D call: TRBD2 (6 bases). CDR1 and CDR2 from the germline V gene are MDHEN and SYDVKM. Between the trimmed V and J ends, which lost 1 base and 2 bases, there was a span of 13 bases. This CDR3 is built from 16 residues. The CDR3 coding sequence is TGTGCCAGCAGTTTATCTTTAGCGGACCTCACAGATACGCAGTATTTT. Residues: CASSLSLADLTDTQYF. Based on the CDR3 plus reference TRBV28 and TRBJ2-3, the full variable domain is DVKVTQSSRYLVKRTGEKVFLECVQDMDHENMFWYRQDPGLGLRLIYFSYDVKMKEKGDIPEGYSVSREKKERFSLILESASTNQTSMYLCASSLSLADLTDTQYFGPGTRLTVL.